A single sample is the source of the 14 T cell receptor beta chains below, sequenced in a study of blood T cell repertoires in COVID-19. The method was immunoSEQ multiplex PCR; TCRdb's version includes in-frame clones alone and lacks a portion of them. This sample carries 200,000 to 250,000 clones, under 90% of them seen once, and the ten largest clones take roughly 3.5%. The source material was PBMCs or T cells enriched from blood (not recorded which). The source is a woman between 55 and 75 years old who had recovered from COVID-19.

The chain recombines TRBV12-1 with TRBJ2-7; TRBD2, as called in the table, went unchecked against the DNA. TRBV12-1 is a known pseudogene. The CDR3 spans 15 residues. CDR3 DNA sequence: TGTGCCAGCAGCCCGGAGGAGGAGGGCTCCTACGAGCAGTACTTC. Translated, it gives CASSPEEEGSYEQYF.

This chain uses TRBV5-1 with TRBJ1-4, with no clear D. Germline CDR1 SGHRS, CDR2 YFSETQ. The CDR3 totals 14 residues. V gave up 4 bases and J gave up 8 bases, with 15 bases separating them. In DNA, the CDR3 is TGCGCCAGCAGCGAATCGGACGCGGGCGAAAAACTGTTTTTT. Its protein is CASSESDAGEKLFF.

The chain has TRBV11-2 and TRBJ2-7; D is undetermined. V lost 2 bases and J 4 bases, leaving 6 bases between the germline ends. Germline V gene sequence: CDR1 SGHAT, CDR2 FQNNGV. This CDR3 is built from 12 residues. In DNA form, the CDR3 reads TGTGCCAGCAGCTTACGGGTATACGAGCAGTACTTC. It codes for CASSLRVYEQYF.

This chain joins TRBV28 and TRBJ2-7; 10 positions agree with TRBD1. CDR3 length: 19 residues. Trimming cost V 4 bases and J 5 bases; bases outside gene matches: 20. The germline gives CDR1 MDHEN, CDR2 SYDVKM. The CDR3 DNA follows: TGTGCCAGCAGTTCTTCATTACCGGGACAGGGGTTTGGGTTCCACGAGCAGTACTTC. The encoded protein is CASSSSLPGQGFGFHEQYF.

The V and J genes are TRBV5-4 and TRBJ2-7; TRBD1 matches 9 bases. With V trimmed by 4 bases and J by 5 bases, 10 bases remained unmatched. This CDR3 has 15 residues. The germline V gene has CDR1 SGHNT and CDR2 YYREEE (reference sequence). The CDR3 nucleotides are TGTGCCAGCAGCAGTAAACAGGGGGCGACGGACGAGCAGTACTTC. Translation gives CASSSKQGATDEQYF.

The V and J genes are TRBV2 and TRBJ2-5; unclear D gene. Trimming stripped 2 bases from V and 2 bases from J, with 9 bases between. The CDR3 sequence is 14 residues long. Germline V CDR1 and CDR2: SNHLY, FYNNEI. The CDR3 DNA reads as TGTGCCAGCAGTGAAATTGGCAGACAAGAGACCCAGTACTTC. Protein product: CASSEIGRQETQYF. Variable domain in full (rest from reference TRBV2 and TRBJ2-5): EPEVTQTPSHQVTQMGQEVILRCVPISNHLYFYWYRQILGQKVEFLVSFYNNEISEKSEIFDDQFSVERPDGSNFTLKIRSTKLEDSAMYFCASSEIGRQETQYFGPGTRLLVL.

The chain carries TRBV4-1 and TRBJ1-4; 11 bases align to TRBD1. The germline V gene has CDR1 MGHRA and CDR2 YSYEKL. J was trimmed by 7 bases and V by 3 bases; bases with no gene match: 10. The CDR3 spans 17 residues. This chain's CDR3 is CASSHGRMGQGGEKLFF. CDR3 DNA sequence: TGCGCCAGCAGCCACGGGAGGATGGGACAGGGGGGTGAAAAACTGTTTTTT.

This CDR3 is CASSQDRGPRLAAETQYF. The DNA of the CDR3 is TGTGCCAGCAGCCAAGATAGGGGGCCCAGACTAGCGGCCGAGACCCAGTACTTC. V is TRBV3-1 (or the pseudogene TRBV3-2) and J is TRBJ2-5, with 9 bases aligning to TRBD2. The CDR3 covers 18 residues. After removal of 0 bases from V and 5 bases from J, the junction contained 13 bases not matched to a gene. CDR1 and CDR2 (germline): LGHDT, YNNKEL (reference sequence).

DNA of the CDR3: TGTGCCAGCAGCTCGGGACAGGGGGCGGGAGAGACCCAGTACTTC. It is translated as CASSSGQGAGETQYF. J is TRBJ2-5 and V is TRBV7-2, with 12 bases that match TRBD1. Germline lookup yields CDR1 SGHTA and CDR2 FQGNSA. The length of the CDR3 is 15 residues. The trim removed 4 bases at V and 4 bases at J, leaving 4 bases unmatched.

The chain is built from TRBV6-5 and TRBJ1-6; the D is unclear. The V gene's germline CDR1 is MNHEY and CDR2 SVGAGI. This CDR3 comprises 14 residues. Trimming removed 6 bases at V and 10 bases at J, with 16 bases between. CDR3 region: CASSKTEPNSPLHF. The CDR3 bases are TGTGCCAGCAGCAAGACGGAGCCAAACTCACCCCTCCACTTT.

J is TRBJ1-1 and V is TRBV2; D gene unclear. V lost 8 bases to trimming and J lost 8 bases, with 15 bases between them. Germline V lookup: CDR1 SNHLY, CDR2 FYNNEI. The CDR3 has 12 residues. The CDR3 here is CASRTHQAEAFF. The CDR3 DNA reads TGTGCCAGCCGGACTCACCAGGCCGAAGCTTTCTTT.

The rearrangement uses TRBV2 and TRBJ2-1, with D possibly TRBD2 on 6 matching bases. The germline gives CDR1 SNHLY, CDR2 FYNNEI. Trimming removed 7 bases at V and 1 base at J, with 14 bases between. This CDR3 comprises 15 residues. The CDR3 spells CASIPTRGSYNEQFF. DNA of the CDR3: TGTGCCAGCATCCCGACTCGGGGGTCCTACAATGAGCAGTTCTTC.

The chain couples TRBV21-1 to TRBJ1-1. TRBV21-1 is noted as a pseudogene. The CDR3 extends over 15 amino acids. CDR3 nucleotide sequence: TGTGCCAGCAGCAGAGGGAAAATTCGCGGGACTGAAGCTTTCTTT. Translated, it gives CASSRGKIRGTEAFF.

This rearrangement joins TRBV10-3 to TRBJ1-5; D gene uncertain. Trimming cost V 10 bases and J 3 bases, with 13 bases left between them. Germline V lookup: CDR1 ENHRY, CDR2 SYGVKD. This CDR3 is 13 amino acids long. The CDR3 spells CATHRDNNQPQHF. CDR3 DNA sequence: TGTGCCACCCACCGGGATAACAATCAGCCCCAGCATTTT.